The T cell receptor beta chain under discussion was sequenced for a study of beta chain features in type 1 diabetes. Study information: Age and gender were similar between patients and healthy donors, as were cell yields. Findings and limits, study-wide: Patients with Type 1 diabetes showed moderately but significantly shorter TCRB CDR3s in all four CD4+ subsets. Patients' naive, central memory and Treg TCRB repertoires seemed closer to one another than those of healthy donors.

Reverse transcribing all isolated RNA meant expressed TCRB transcripts were sequenced. Assay: immunoSEQ multiplex PCR; the TCRdb copy retains only in-frame clones and omits some. The table includes under 350,000 clones, around 24% detected once. CDR1 and CDR2 from the germline V gene are MGHRA and YSYEKL. The CDR3 length is 17 residues. Trimming took off 3 bases at V and 12 bases at J, with 27 bases between the two ends. On this clone: Its antigen is undetermined.

The source is a woman in her thirties with type 1 diabetes. V and J are TRBV4-1 and TRBJ2-1; perhaps TRBD2 as D (6 bases). Sequenced: naive CD4+ T cells from blood. CDR3 nucleotides: TGCGCCAGCAGCCAGGCCCGGGGGACCGACAACCGTCCTGGGCAGTTCTTC. Its translation: CASSQARGTDNRPGQFF.